This note documents a single T cell receptor (beta chain) sequence. Trimming removed 2 bases from V and 4 bases from J; junction bases left unmatched: 8. In germline, CDR1 is MNHEY, CDR2 SMNVEV (reference sequence). This CDR3 has 17 residues. In the original analysis: Amplifying reference gene primers gave estimates of nucleated cell counts. Clones were read by immunoSEQ multiplex PCR, and TCRdb kept only the in-frame ones, dropping some. That table is the source of V, J and clone size, and D and trimming were worked out from the DNA. Of about 86,000 clones listed, 75% to 90% are singletons. This entry comes from a study of blood T cell repertoires in COVID-19. Study as a whole: The origin of the acute and convalescent COVID-19 samples was the United States, Italy and Spain. PBMCs, B-cell-depleted T cells, or T cells were the source of the cDNA or gDNA that made up the material.

This TCR derives from a human donor in a cohort sampled during active COVID-19. The source material was peripheral blood. The chain joins TRBV27 to TRBJ2-1; TRBD2 matches at 10 bases. The CDR3 protein is CASSLESGLAVYNEQFF. The CDR3 region has the DNA TGTGCCAGCAGTTTAGAATCAGGACTAGCGGTATACAATGAGCAGTTCTTC.